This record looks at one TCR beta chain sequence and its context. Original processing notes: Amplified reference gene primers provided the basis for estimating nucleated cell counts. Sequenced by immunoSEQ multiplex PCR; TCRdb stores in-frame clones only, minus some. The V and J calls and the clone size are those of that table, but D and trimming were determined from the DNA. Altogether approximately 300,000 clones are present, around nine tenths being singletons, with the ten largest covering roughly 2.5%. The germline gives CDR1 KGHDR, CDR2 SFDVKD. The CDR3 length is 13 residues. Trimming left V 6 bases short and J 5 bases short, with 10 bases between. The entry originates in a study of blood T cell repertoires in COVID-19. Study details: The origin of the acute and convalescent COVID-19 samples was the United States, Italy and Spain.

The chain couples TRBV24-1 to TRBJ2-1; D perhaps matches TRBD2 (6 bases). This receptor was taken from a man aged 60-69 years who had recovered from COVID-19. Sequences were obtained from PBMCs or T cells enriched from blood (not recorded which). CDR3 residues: CATSLRGNNEQFF. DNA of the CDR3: TGTGCCACCAGTCTACGGGGGAACAATGAGCAGTTCTTC.